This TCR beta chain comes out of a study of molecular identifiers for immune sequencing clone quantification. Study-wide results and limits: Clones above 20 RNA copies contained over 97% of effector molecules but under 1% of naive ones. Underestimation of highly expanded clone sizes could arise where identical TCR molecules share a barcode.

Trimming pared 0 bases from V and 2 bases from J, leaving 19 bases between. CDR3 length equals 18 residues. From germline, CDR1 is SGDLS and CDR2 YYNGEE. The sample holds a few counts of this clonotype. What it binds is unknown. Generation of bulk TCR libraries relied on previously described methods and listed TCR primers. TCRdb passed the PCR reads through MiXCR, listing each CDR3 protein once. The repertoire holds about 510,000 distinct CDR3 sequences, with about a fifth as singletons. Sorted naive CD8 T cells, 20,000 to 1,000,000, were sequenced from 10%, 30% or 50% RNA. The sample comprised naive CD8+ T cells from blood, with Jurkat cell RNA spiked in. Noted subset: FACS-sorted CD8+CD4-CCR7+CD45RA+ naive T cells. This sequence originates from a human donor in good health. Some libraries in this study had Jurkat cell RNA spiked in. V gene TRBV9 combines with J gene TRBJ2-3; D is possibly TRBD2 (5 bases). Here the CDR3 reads CASSVVRGDEMVTDTQYF. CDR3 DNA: TGTGCCAGCAGCGTAGTTCGGGGTGACGAGATGGTCACAGATACGCAGTATTTT.